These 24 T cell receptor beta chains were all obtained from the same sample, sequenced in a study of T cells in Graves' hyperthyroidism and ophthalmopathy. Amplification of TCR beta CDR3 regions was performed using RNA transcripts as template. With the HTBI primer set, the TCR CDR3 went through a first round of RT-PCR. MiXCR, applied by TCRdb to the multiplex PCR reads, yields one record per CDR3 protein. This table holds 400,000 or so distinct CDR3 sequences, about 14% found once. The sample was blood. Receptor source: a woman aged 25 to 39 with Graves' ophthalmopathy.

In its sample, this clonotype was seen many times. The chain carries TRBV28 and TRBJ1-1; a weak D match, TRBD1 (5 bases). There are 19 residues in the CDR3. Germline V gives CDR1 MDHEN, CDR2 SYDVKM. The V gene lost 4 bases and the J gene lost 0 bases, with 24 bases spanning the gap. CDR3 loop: CASSWGIGWAGSLNTEAFF. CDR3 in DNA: TGTGCCAGCAGTTGGGGCATTGGTTGGGCAGGGTCCTTGAACACTGAAGCTTTCTTT.

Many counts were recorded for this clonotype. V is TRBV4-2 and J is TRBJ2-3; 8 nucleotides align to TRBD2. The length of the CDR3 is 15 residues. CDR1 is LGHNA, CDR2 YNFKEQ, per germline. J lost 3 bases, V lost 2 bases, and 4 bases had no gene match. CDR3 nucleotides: TGTGCCAGCAGCCAACTTAGCGGGGAGACAGATACGCAGTATTTT. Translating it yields CASSQLSGETDTQYF.

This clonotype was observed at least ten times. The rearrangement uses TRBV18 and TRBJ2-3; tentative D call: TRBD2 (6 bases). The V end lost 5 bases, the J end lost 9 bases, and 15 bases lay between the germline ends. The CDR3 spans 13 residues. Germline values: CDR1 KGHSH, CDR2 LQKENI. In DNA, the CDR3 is TGTGCCAGCTCAGAGTCGATGGAGGGGACGCAGTATTTT. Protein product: CASSESMEGTQYF.

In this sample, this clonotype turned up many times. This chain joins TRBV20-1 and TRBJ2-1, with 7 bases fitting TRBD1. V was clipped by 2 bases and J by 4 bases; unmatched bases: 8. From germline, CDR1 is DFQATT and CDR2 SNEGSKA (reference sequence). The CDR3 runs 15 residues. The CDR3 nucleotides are TGCAGTGCTAGACCAGGACAGGTCAAATACAATGAGCAGTTCTTC. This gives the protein CSARPGQVKYNEQFF.

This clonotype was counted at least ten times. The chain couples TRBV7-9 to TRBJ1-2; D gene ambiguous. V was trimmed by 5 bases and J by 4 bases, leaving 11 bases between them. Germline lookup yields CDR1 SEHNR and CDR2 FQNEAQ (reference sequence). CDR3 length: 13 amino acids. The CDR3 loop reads CASSLSASYGYTF. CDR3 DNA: TGTGCCAGCAGCCTCTCGGCGAGCTATGGCTACACCTTC. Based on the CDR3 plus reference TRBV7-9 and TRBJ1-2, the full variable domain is DTGVSQNPRHKITKRGQNVTFRCDPISEHNRLYWYRQTLGQGPEFLTYFQNEAQLEKSRLLSDRFSAERPKGSFSTLEIQRTEQGDSAMYLCASSLSASYGYTFGSGTRLTVV.

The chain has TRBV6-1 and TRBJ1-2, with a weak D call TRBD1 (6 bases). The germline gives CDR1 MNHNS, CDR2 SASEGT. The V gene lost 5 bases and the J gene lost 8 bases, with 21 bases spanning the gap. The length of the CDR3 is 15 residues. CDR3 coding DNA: TGTGCCAGCAGTCAACAACAGGGCCGCCATCGAGGCTACACCTTC. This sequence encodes CASSQQQGRHRGYTF.

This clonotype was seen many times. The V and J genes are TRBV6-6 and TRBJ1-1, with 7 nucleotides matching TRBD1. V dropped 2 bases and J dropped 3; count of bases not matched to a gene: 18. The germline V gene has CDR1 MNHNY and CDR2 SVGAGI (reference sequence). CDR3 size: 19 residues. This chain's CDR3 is CASSYISLNRGRSDTEAFF. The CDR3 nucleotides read TGTGCCAGCAGTTACATATCTTTGAACAGGGGTAGGAGTGACACTGAAGCTTTCTTT.

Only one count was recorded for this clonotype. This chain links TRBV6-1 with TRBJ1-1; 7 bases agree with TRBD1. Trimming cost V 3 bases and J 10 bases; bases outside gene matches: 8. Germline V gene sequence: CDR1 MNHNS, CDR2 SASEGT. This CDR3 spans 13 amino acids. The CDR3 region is CASSDEGQKGAFF. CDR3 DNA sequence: TGTGCCAGCAGTGATGAGGGACAGAAAGGAGCTTTCTTT.

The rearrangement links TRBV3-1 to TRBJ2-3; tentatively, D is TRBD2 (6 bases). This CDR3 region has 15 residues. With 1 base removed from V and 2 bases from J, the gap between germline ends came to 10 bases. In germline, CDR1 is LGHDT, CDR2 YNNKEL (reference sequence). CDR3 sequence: CASSQGRGNTDTQYF. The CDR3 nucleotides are TGTGCCAGCAGCCAAGGGCGGGGAAACACAGATACGCAGTATTTT.

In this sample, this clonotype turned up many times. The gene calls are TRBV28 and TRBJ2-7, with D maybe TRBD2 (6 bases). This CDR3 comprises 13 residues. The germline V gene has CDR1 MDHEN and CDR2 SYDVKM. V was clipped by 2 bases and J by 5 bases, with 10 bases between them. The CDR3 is CASSLGGANEQYF. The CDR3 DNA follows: TGTGCCAGCAGTTTAGGAGGGGCCAACGAGCAGTACTTC.

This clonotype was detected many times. Here the CDR3 DNA reads TGTGCCAGCAGAAGACAGGGCAGCTATGGCTACACCTTC. Amino acid sequence: CASRRQGSYGYTF. V is TRBV6-1 and J is TRBJ1-2; 7 positions match TRBD1. The CDR3 spans 13 residues. With V trimmed by 6 bases and J by 4 bases, 5 bases remained unmatched. Germline loops: CDR1 MNHNS, CDR2 SASEGT.

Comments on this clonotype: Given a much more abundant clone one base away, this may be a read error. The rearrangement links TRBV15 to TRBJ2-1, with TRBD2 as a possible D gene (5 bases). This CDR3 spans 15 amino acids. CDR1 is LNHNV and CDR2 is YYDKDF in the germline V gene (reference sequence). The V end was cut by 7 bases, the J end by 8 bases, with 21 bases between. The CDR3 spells CATTNPGSYIHEQFF. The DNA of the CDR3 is TGTGCCACCACCAACCCGGGATCCTATATTCATGAGCAGTTCTTC.

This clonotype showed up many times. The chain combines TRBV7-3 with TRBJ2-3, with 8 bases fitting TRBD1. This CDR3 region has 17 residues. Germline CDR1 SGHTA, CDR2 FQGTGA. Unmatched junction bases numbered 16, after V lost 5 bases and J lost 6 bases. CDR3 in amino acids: CASSLQRTGQFGDTQYF. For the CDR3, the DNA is TGTGCCAGCAGCCTCCAACGGACAGGGCAATTTGGCGATACGCAGTATTTT.

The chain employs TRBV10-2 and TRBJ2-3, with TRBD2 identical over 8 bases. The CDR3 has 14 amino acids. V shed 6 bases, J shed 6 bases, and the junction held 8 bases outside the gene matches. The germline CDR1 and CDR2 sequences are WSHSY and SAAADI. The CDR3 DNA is TGCGCCAGCAGACTTAGCGGGGTCGAGGATACGCAGTATTTT. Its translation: CASRLSGVEDTQYF.

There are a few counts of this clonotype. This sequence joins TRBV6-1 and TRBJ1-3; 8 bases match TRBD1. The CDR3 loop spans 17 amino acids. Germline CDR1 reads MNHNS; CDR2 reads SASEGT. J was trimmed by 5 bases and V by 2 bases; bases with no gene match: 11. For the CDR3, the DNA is TGTGCCAGCAGTGAAAATATTTTTACAGGGGGAAGAAACACCATATATTTT. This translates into CASSENIFTGGRNTIYF.

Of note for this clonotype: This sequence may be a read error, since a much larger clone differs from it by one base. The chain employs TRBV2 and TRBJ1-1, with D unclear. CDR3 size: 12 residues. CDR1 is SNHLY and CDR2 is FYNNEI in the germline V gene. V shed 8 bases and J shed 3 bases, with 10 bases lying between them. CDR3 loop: CASRMCHTEAFF. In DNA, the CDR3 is TGTGCCAGCCGGATGTGTCACACTGAAGCTTTCTTT.

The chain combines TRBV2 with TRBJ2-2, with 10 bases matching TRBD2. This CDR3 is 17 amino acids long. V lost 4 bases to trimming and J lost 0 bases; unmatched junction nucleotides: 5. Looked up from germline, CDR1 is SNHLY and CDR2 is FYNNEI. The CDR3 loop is CASSVLAGAPNTGELFF. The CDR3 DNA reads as TGTGCCAGCAGTGTTCTAGCGGGGGCCCCGAACACCGGGGAGCTGTTTTTT.

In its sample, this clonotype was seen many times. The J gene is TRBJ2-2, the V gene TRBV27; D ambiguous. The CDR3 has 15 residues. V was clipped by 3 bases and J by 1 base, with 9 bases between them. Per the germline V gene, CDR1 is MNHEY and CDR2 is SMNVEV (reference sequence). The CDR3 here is CASSLGRLNTGELFF. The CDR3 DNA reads TGTGCCAGCAGTTTGGGCAGGCTGAACACCGGGGAGCTGTTTTTT.

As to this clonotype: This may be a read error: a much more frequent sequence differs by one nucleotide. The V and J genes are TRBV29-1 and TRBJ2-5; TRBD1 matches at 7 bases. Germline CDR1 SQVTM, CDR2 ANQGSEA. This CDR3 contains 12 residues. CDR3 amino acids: CRVEAGGETQYF. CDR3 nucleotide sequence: TGCAGAGTTGAGGCAGGGGGAGAGACCCAGTACTTC.

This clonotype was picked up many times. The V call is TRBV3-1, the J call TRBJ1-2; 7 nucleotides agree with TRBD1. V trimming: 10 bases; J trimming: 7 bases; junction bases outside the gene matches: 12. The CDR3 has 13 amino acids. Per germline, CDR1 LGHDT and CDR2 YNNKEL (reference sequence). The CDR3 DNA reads TGTGCCACCTGGACAGGCGGCATGGGTGGCTACACCTTC. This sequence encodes CATWTGGMGGYTF.

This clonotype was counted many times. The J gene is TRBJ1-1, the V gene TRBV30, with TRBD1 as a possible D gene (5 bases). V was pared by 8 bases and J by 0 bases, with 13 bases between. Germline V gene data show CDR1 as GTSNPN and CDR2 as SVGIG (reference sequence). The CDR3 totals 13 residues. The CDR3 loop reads CAANRDLNTEAFF. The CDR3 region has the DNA TGTGCCGCTAACCGGGACCTGAACACTGAAGCTTTCTTT.

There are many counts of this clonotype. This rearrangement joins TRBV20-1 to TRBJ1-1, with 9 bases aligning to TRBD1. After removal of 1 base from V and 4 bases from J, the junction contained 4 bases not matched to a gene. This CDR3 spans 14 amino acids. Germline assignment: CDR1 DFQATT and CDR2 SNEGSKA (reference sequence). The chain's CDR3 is CSARGTGASTEAFF. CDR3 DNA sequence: TGCAGTGCTAGAGGGACAGGGGCGAGCACTGAAGCTTTCTTT.

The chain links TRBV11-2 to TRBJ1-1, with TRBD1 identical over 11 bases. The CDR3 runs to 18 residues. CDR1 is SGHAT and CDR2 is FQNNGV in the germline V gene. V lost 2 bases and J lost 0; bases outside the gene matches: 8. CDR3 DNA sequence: TGTGCCAGCAGCTTAATGGACAGGGGGCGATCGGTGAACACTGAAGCTTTCTTT. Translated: CASSLMDRGRSVNTEAFF.

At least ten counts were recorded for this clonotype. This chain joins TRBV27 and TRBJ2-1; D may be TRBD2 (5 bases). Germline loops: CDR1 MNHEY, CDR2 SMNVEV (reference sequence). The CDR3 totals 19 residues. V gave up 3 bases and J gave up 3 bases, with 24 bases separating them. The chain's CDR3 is CASSFIGRAAARDYNEQFF. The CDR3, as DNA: TGTGCCAGCAGTTTTATAGGGCGGGCGGCGGCGAGAGACTACAATGAGCAGTTCTTC.